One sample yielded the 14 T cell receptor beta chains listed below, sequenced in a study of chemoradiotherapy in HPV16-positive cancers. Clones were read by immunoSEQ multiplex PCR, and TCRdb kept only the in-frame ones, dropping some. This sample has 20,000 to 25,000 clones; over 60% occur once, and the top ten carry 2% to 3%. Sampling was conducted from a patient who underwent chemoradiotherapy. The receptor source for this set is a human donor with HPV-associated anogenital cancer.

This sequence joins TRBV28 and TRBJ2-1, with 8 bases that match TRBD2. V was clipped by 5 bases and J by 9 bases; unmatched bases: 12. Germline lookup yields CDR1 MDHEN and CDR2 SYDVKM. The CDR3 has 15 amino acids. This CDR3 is CASSPGTSRVGEQFF. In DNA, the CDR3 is TGTGCCAGCAGTCCCGGGACTAGTCGGGTAGGTGAGCAGTTCTTC. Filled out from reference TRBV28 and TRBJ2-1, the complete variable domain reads DVKVTQSSRYLVKRTGEKVFLECVQDMDHENMFWYRQDPGLGLRLIYFSYDVKMKEKGDIPEGYSVSREKKERFSLILESASTNQTSMYLCASSPGTSRVGEQFFGPGTRLTVL.

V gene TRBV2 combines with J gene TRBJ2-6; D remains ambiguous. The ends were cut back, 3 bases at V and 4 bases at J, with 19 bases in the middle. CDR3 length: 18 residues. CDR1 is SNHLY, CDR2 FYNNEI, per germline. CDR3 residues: CASSETSPTPYGANVLTF. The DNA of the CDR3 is TGTGCCAGCAGTGAGACCAGTCCCACACCGTACGGGGCCAACGTCCTGACTTTC.

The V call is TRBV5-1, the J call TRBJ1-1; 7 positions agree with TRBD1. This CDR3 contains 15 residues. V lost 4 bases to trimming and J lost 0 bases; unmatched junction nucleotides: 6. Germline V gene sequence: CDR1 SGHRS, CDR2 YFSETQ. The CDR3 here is CASSLGTVMNTEAFF. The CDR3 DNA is TGCGCCAGCAGCCTCGGGACAGTGATGAACACTGAAGCTTTCTTT. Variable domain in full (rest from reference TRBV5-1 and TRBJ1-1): KAGVTQTPRYLIKTRGQQVTLSCSPISGHRSVSWYQQTPGQGLQFLFEYFSETQRNKGNFPGRFSGRQFSNSRSEMNVSTLELGDSALYLCASSLGTVMNTEAFFGQGTRLTVV.

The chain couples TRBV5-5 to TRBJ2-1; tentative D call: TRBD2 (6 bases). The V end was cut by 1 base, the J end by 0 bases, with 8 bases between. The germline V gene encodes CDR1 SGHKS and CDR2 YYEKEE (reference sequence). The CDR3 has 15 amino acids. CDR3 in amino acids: CASSLYGSSYNEQFF. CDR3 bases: TGTGCCAGCAGCTTGTACGGGAGCTCCTACAATGAGCAGTTCTTC.

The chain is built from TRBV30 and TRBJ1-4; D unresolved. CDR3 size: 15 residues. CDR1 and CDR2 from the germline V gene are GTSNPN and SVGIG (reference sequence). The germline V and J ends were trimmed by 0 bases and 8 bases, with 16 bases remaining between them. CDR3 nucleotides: TGTGCCTGGAGTGTTTTCGGCAGTTTACGGGAAAAACTGTTTTTT. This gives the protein CAWSVFGSLREKLFF.

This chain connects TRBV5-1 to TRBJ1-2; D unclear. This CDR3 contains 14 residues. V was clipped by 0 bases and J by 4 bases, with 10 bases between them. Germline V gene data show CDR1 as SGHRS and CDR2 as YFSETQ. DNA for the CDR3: TGCGCCAGCAGCTTGGAGGATCGAGGCTATGGCTACACCTTC. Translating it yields CASSLEDRGYGYTF. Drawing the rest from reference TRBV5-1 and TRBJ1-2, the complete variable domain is KAGVTQTPRYLIKTRGQQVTLSCSPISGHRSVSWYQQTPGQGLQFLFEYFSETQRNKGNFPGRFSGRQFSNSRSEMNVSTLELGDSALYLCASSLEDRGYGYTFGSGTRLTVV.

CDR3 nucleotide sequence: TGTGCCTGGGCCCCGGACAGCAGGGAGCAGTACTTC. Translation gives CAWAPDSREQYF. The J gene is TRBJ2-7, the V gene TRBV30, with a tentative D call TRBD1 (6 bases). The V gene lost 5 bases and the J gene lost 7 bases, with 15 bases spanning the gap. The CDR3 extends over 12 amino acids. Germline loops: CDR1 GTSNPN, CDR2 SVGIG (reference sequence).

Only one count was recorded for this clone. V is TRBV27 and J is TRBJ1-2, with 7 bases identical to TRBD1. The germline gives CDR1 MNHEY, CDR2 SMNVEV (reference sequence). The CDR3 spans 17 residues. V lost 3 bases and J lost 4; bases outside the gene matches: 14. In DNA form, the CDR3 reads TGTGCCAGCAGTTTGACAGGGCGCCCGCTTGTAAGCTATGGCTACACCTTC. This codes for CASSLTGRPLVSYGYTF.

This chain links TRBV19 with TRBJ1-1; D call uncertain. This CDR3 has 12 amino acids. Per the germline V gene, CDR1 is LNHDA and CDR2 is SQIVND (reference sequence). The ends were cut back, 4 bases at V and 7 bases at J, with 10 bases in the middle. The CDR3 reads CASSSSQDEAFF. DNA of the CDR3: TGTGCCAGTAGTAGCTCCCAGGATGAAGCTTTCTTT. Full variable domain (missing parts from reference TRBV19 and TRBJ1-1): DGGITQSPKYLFRKEGQNVTLSCEQNLNHDAMYWYRQDPGQGLRLIYYSQIVNDFQKGDIAEGYSVSREKKESFPLTVTSAQKNPTAFYLCASSSSQDEAFFGQGTRLTVV.

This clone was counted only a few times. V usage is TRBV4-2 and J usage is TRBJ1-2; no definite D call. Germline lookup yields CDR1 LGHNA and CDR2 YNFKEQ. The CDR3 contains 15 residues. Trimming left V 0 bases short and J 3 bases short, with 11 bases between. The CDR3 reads CASSQDWSKDYGYTF. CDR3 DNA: TGTGCCAGCAGCCAAGACTGGTCTAAGGACTATGGCTACACCTTC.

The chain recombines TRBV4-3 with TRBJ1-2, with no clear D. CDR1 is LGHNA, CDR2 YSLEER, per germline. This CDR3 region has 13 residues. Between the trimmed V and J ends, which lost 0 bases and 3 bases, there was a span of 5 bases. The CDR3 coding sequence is TGCGCCAGCAGCCAAGATACGGACTATGGCTACACCTTC. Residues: CASSQDTDYGYTF.

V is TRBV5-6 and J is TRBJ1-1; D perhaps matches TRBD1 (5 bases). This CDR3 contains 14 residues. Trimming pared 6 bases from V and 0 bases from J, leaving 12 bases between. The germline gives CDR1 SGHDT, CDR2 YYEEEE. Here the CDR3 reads CASTRVIMNTEAFF. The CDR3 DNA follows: TGTGCCAGCACCAGGGTCATAATGAACACTGAAGCTTTCTTT.

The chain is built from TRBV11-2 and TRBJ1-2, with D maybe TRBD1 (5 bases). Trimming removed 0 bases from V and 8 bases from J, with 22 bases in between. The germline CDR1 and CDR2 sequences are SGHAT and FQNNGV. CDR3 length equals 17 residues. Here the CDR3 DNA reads TGTGCCAGCAGCTTAGATCGGGGCGGACAAAGGTTCCGCGGCTACACCTTC. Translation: CASSLDRGGQRFRGYTF.

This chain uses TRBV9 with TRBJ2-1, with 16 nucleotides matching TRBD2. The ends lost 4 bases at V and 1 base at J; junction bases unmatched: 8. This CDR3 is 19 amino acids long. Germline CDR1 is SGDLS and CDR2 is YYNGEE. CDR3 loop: CASSSGLAGGPRSYNEQFF. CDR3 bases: TGTGCCAGCAGCTCGGGACTAGCGGGGGGGCCAAGGTCCTACAATGAGCAGTTCTTC.